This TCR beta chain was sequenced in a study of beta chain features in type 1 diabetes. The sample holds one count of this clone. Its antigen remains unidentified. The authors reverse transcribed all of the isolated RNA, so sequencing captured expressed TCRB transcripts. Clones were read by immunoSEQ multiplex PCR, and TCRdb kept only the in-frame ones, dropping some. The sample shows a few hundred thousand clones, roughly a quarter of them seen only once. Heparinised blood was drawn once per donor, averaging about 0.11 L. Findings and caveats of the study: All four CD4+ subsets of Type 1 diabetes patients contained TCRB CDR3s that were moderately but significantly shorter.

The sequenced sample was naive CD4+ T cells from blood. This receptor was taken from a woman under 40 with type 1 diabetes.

The CDR3 reads CATSTGTSGRNDEQFF. The CDR3 region has the DNA TGTGCCACCAGCACCGGGACTAGCGGGAGGAACGATGAGCAGTTCTTC. The chain has TRBV15 and TRBJ2-1, with TRBD2 identical over 15 bases. Germline V lookup: CDR1 LNHNV, CDR2 YYDKDF (reference sequence). The CDR3 is 16 residues long. The ends lost 4 bases at V and 8 bases at J; junction bases unmatched: 6.